This T cell receptor (beta chain) was recovered during a study of CD8+CD57+ T cells in acquired aplastic anemia. A note on this clonotype: The germline gene is not matched at one end of the junction; a read error may be the cause.

Germline-derived CDR1 and CDR2 are LGHNA and YNFKEQ. The length of the CDR3 is 18 residues. The authors sequenced patients whose flow cytometry had shown CD8+CD57+ cell expansion. Genomic DNA templated the TCR beta VDJ and CDR3 profiling. Via MiXCR, TCRdb re-called the reads, giving one row per CDR3 protein. The sample consists of about 190,000 distinct CDR3 sequences, less than 60% of them appearing once. Material: sorted CD4+, CD8+, or CD8+CD57+ T cells (not recorded which) from PBMCs. The clonotype was recovered from a human donor with aplastic anemia. The J gene is TRBJ2-3, the V gene TRBV4-2; 13 bases fit TRBD2. DNA of the CDR3: TGTGCCTGCAGGCCTGGGACTAGCGGGACCATGGGGGGAGATACGCAGTATTTT. Translation gives CACRPGTSGTMGGDTQYF.